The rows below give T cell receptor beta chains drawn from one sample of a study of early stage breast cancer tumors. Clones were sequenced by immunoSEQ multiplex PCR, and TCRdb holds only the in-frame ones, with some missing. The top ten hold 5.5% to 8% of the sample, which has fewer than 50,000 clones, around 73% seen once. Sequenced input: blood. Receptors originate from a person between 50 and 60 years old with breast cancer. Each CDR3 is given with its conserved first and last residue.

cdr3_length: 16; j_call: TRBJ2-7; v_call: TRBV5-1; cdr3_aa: CASSFGGTSGIYEQYF
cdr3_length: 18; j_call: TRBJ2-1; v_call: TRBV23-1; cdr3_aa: CASSQSGGGSAPYNEQFF
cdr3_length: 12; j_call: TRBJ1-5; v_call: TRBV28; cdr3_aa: CASSLRNQPQHF
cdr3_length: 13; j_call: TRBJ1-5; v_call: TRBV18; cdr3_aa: CASSPRTGQPQHF
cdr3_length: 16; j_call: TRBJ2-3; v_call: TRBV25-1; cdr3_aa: CASSEQLAGDRDTQYF
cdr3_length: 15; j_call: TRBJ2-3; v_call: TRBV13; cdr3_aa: CASSASGSRTDTQYF
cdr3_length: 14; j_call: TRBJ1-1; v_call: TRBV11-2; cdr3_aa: CASSLVTSGTEAFF
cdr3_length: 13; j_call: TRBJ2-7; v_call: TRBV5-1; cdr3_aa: CASSLAPLLEQYF
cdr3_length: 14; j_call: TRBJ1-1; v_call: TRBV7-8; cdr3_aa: CASRRTDSNTEAFF
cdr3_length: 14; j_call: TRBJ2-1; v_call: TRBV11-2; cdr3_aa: CASSSDRTDNEQFF